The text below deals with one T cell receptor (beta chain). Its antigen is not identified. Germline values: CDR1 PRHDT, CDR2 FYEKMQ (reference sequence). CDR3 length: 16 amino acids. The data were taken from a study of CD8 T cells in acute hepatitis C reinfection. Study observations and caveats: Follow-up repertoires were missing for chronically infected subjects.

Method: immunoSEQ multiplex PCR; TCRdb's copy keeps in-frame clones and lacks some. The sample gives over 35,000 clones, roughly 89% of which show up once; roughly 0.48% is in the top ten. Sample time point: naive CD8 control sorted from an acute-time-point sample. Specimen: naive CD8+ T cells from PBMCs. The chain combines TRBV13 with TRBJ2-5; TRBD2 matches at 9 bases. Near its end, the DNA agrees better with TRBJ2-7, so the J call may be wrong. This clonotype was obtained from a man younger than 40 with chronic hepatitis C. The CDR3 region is CASSLGGLAGAPEQYF. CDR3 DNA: TGTGCCAGCAGCTTAGGCGGGTTAGCGGGAGCCCCCGAGCAGTACTTC.